Sequencing of this T cell receptor beta chain was carried out in a study of blood T cells in healthy people across ages. With respect to this clonotype: The antigen is undetermined.

CDR3 size: 15 residues. Trimming left V 5 bases short and J 0 bases short, with 13 bases between. Looked up from germline, CDR1 is MDHEN and CDR2 is SYDVKM. Whole-study findings and limits: It was not possible, with unsorted PBMCs, to conclusively compare naive and antigen-experienced cells. The fall in TCR beta diversity per million T cells was roughly linear with age.

PCR was performed a second time for about 7 to 12 cycles using a sample-barcoded 5' primer and a J-beta primer mix. TCRdb processed the 5' RACE reads anew with MiXCR; each CDR3 protein has one entry. The sample lists about 830,000 distinct CDR3 sequences; roughly 60% were seen once. Isolated per sample were at least 6 million PBMCs. The TCR originated in a man in his thirties or forties in good health. Sequencing used blood. The rearrangement uses TRBV28 and TRBJ2-5; TRBD2 might be the D (5 bases). The chain's CDR3 is CASSLLASYQETQYF. As DNA, the CDR3 is TGTGCCAGCAGTCTCTTGGCTAGCTACCAAGAGACCCAGTACTTC.